Below are 14 T cell receptor beta chains sequenced from a single sample in a study of blood T cells in healthy people across ages. A second PCR, run for roughly 7 to 12 cycles, used a sample-barcoded 5' primer plus a J-beta primer mix. TCRdb processed the 5' RACE reads anew with MiXCR; each CDR3 protein has one entry. The data contain hundreds of thousands of distinct CDR3 sequences, roughly 50% of them seen just once; the ten biggest clones take up 20% to 25%. Sequencing was done on a sample of blood. The receptors derive from a man younger than 40 in good health.

The gene calls are TRBV25-1 and TRBJ1-2, with D possibly being TRBD1 (6 bases). This CDR3 is 13 amino acids long. The germline CDR1 and CDR2 sequences are MGHDK and SYGVNS. The V end was cut by 6 bases, the J end by 6 bases, with 14 bases between. The DNA for the CDR3 is TGTGCCAGCAGGGAGAAGGGACAAGATGGCTACACCTTC. Encoded protein: CASREKGQDGYTF.

This chain connects TRBV20-1 to TRBJ2-3; 8 positions match TRBD1. This CDR3 has 12 residues. Trimming at V came to 4 bases and at J to 6 bases, leaving 3 bases not matched to a gene. CDR1 and CDR2 from the germline V gene are DFQATT and SNEGSKA (reference sequence). The CDR3 DNA is TGCAGTGCTACAGGGGGCTTGGATACGCAGTATTTT. Translation: CSATGGLDTQYF.

This chain uses TRBV15 with TRBJ2-5, with 7 bases matching TRBD2. Germline-derived CDR1 and CDR2 are LNHNV and YYDKDF (reference sequence). CDR3 length: 14 amino acids. The V gene end was trimmed by 8 bases and the J gene end by 1 base; junction bases not matched to a gene: 7. CDR3 protein: CATRRGIIQETQYF. The CDR3 DNA reads TGTGCCACCCGGCGGGGGATTATCCAAGAGACCCAGTACTTC.

The chain recombines TRBV29-1 with TRBJ1-2, with a tentative D call TRBD1 (6 bases). Trimming removed 5 bases at V and 1 base at J, with 17 bases between. This CDR3 comprises 15 residues. The germline gives CDR1 SQVTM, CDR2 ANQGSEA. The CDR3 region is CSVYLEQGFNYGYTF. The CDR3 bases are TGCAGCGTTTATCTGGAGCAGGGGTTTAACTATGGCTACACCTTC. Combining the CDR3 with reference TRBV29-1 and TRBJ1-2 gives the whole variable domain SAVISQKPSRDICQRGTSLTIQCQVDSQVTMMFWYRQQPGQSLTLIATANQGSEATYESGFVIDKFPISRPNLTFSTLTVSNMSPEDSSIYLCSVYLEQGFNYGYTFGSGTRLTVV.

This clonotype showed up just a few times. The chain is built from TRBV4-1 and TRBJ2-7, with D unclear. The V gene lost 4 bases and the J gene lost 3 bases, with 10 bases spanning the gap. Germline CDR1 MGHRA, CDR2 YSYEKL. The CDR3 runs 13 residues. The CDR3 DNA sequence: TGCGCCAGCAGCCCTCAGACAAACTACGAGCAGTACTTC. The encoded protein is CASSPQTNYEQYF.

The chain combines TRBV4-3 with TRBJ2-7; D may match TRBD1 or TRBD2 (5 bases each). The CDR3 has 14 residues. CDR1 and CDR2 from the germline V gene are LGHNA and YSLEER. V was trimmed by 4 bases and J by 3 bases, leaving 13 bases between them. CDR3 region: CASSRSGANYEQYF. CDR3 DNA: TGCGCCAGCAGCCGTTCCGGGGCCAACTACGAGCAGTACTTC.

This chain connects TRBV5-1 to TRBJ2-7, with 9 bases matching TRBD1. The V segment lost 0 bases and the J segment 5 bases; nucleotides outside the gene matches: 6. The CDR3 extends over 15 amino acids. From germline, CDR1 is SGHRS and CDR2 YFSETQ. The CDR3 region has the DNA TGCGCCAGCAGCTTGGTCGTGACAGGGGGTAACGAGCAGTACTTC. This sequence encodes CASSLVVTGGNEQYF.

The gene calls are TRBV5-1 and TRBJ2-7; possibly TRBD2 for D (7 bases). The length of the CDR3 is 15 residues. The germline V gene has CDR1 SGHRS and CDR2 YFSETQ. V was shortened by 0 bases and J by 12 bases, with 22 bases between the two germline ends. CDR3 DNA: TGCGCCAGCAGCTTGGTCGAGGGGGGGAGTGTGAATTTGTACTTC. This gives the protein CASSLVEGGSVNLYF.

This clonotype was counted only a few times. This chain uses TRBV11-2 with TRBJ2-3, with a possible D match to TRBD1 (6 bases). Germline lookup yields CDR1 SGHAT and CDR2 FQNNGV. Deletions cut 5 bases from V and 3 bases from J, with 12 bases between. The CDR3 contains 14 residues. The CDR3 spells CASSDRIGTDTQYF. The CDR3 DNA reads TGTGCCAGCAGCGACAGGATAGGAACAGATACGCAGTATTTT. Using reference TRBV11-2 and TRBJ2-3 for the parts outside the CDR3, the full variable domain is EAGVAQSPRYKIIEKRQSVAFWCNPISGHATLYWYQQILGQGPKLLIQFQNNGVVDDSQLPKDRFSAERLKGVDSTLKIQPAKLEDSAVYLCASSDRIGTDTQYFGPGTRLTVL.

The chain links TRBV20-1 to TRBJ2-3; D gene ambiguous. From germline, CDR1 is DFQATT and CDR2 SNEGSKA (reference sequence). This CDR3 region has 12 residues. The V and J ends lost 5 bases and 4 bases respectively, with 10 bases between them. CDR3 protein: CSAAPRSDTQYF. As DNA, the CDR3 is TGCAGTGCTGCGCCTAGGTCAGATACGCAGTATTTT.

The chain recombines TRBV6-1 with TRBJ1-2; a weak D match, TRBD1 (6 bases). The germline V and J ends were trimmed by 1 base and 4 bases, with 13 bases remaining between them. The CDR3 is made up of 15 amino acids. The germline V gene encodes CDR1 MNHNS and CDR2 SASEGT. The CDR3 region is CASSEVPGQSYGYTF. The CDR3 coding sequence is TGTGCCAGCAGTGAAGTCCCTGGACAGTCCTATGGCTACACCTTC.

The chain is built from TRBV6-5 and TRBJ2-5; either TRBD1 or TRBD2 may supply D (5 bases each). The CDR3 has 16 amino acids. Germline V lookup: CDR1 MNHEY, CDR2 SVGAGI. V dropped 0 bases and J dropped 11 bases, with 22 bases sitting between them. The DNA of the CDR3 is TGTGCCAGCAGTTACTCGATAGACCCTCGGGGCAATGAGCAGTACTTC. It translates to CASSYSIDPRGNEQYF.

This clonotype appeared many times. The V call is TRBV12-3 or TRBV12-4, the J call TRBJ1-4; tentatively, D is TRBD1 (6 bases). V lost 5 bases and J lost 6, with 13 bases in between. CDR3 length: 14 amino acids. The CDR3, as DNA: TGTGCCAGCAGTCAAGTAAACAGGGATGAAAAACTGTTTTTT. It translates to CASSQVNRDEKLFF.

This clonotype has at least ten counts. The chain has TRBV7-2 and TRBJ2-1, with 7 bases fitting TRBD2. Per germline, CDR1 SGHTA and CDR2 FQGNSA. V shed 3 bases and J 7 bases; nucleotides not matched to a gene: 9. The CDR3 extends over 15 amino acids. The CDR3 coding sequence is TGTGCCAGCAGCTTTCGTCACGGGGGGATAAATGAGCAGTTCTTC. It yields the protein CASSFRHGGINEQFF.